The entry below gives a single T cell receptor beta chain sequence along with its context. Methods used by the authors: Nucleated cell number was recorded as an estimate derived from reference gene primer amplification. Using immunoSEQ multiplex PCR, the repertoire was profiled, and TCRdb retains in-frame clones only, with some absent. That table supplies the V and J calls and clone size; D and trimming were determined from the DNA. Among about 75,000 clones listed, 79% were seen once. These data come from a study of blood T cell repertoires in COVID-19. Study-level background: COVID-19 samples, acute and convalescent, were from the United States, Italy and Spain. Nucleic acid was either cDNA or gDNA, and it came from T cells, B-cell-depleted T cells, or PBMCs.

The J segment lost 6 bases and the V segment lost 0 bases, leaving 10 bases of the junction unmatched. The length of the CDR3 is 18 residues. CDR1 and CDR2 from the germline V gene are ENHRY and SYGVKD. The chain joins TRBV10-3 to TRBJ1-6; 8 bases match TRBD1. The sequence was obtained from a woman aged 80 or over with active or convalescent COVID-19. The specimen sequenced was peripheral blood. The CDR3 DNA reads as TGTGCCATCAGTGAGTCCTTGACAGGGGTTGGGGGTAATTCACCCCTCCACTTT. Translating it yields CAISESLTGVGGNSPLHF.